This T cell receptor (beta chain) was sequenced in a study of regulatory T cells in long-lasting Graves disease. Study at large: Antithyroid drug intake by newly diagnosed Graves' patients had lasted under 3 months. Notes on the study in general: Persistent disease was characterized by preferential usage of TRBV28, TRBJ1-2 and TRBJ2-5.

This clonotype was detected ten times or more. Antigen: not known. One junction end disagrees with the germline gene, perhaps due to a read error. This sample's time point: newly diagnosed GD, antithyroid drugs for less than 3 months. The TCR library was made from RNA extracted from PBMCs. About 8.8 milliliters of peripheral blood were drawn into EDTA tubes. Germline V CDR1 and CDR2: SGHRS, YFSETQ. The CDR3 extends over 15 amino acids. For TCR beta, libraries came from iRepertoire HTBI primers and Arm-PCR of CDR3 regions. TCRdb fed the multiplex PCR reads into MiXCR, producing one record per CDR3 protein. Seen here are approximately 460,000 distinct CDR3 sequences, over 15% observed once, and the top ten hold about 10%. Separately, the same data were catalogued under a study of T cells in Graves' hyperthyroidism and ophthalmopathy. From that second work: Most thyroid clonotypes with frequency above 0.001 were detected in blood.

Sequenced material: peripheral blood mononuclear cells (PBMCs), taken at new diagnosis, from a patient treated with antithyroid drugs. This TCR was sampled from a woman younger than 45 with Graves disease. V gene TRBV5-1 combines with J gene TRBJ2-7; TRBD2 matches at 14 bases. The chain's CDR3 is CASSEGTSGSYEQYF. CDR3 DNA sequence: TGTGCCAGCAGTGAAGGGACTAGCGGGAGTTACGAGCAGTACTTC.